The 23 T cell receptor beta chains reported below all come from one sample, sequenced in a study of T cell repertoires in cytomegalovirus infection. Using its own MiXCR run on the reads, TCRdb lists one record per CDR3 protein. The sample lists around 530,000 distinct CDR3 sequences, 26% occurring once. Material: PBMCs. The receptors were gathered from a human donor in good health (CMV status not recorded). Some clones in this sample may be carry-over from other donors' samples.

This clonotype has a count of ten or more. V usage is TRBV7-7 and J usage is TRBJ2-7; 7 bases match TRBD1. The CDR3 runs 18 residues. CDR1 is SSHAT and CDR2 is FNYEAQ in the germline V gene (reference sequence). Here the CDR3 reads CASSLNKKGTAYPGEQYV. Here the CDR3 DNA reads TGTGCTAGCAGCTTAAACAAAAAGGGGACAGCGTATCCTGGCGAGCAGTACGTC.

A few counts support this clonotype. V usage is TRBV4-3 and J usage is TRBJ2-3; a weak D match, TRBD2 (6 bases). CDR1 is LGHNA, CDR2 YSLEER, per germline. This CDR3 is built from 15 residues. The V and J ends lost 1 base and 5 bases respectively, with 13 bases between them. As DNA, the CDR3 is TGCGCCAGCAGCCAAGGTGGGAGGAAGGAAGATACGCAGTATTTT. It encodes CASSQGGRKEDTQYF.

The V call is TRBV6-2 or TRBV6-3, the J call TRBJ2-1; 13 bases match TRBD2. The CDR3 covers 15 residues. Unmatched junction bases numbered 7, after V lost 9 bases and J lost 5 bases. Germline V gene data show CDR1 as MNHEY and CDR2 as SVGEGT. Here the CDR3 reads CARTQGLAGHNEQFF. Here the CDR3 DNA reads TGTGCCAGAACCCAGGGACTAGCGGGACACAATGAGCAGTTCTTC.

This chain joins TRBV3-1 and TRBJ2-1; D is possibly TRBD1 (6 bases). The germline V and J ends were trimmed by 0 bases and 2 bases, with 14 bases remaining between them. CDR1 is LGHDT, CDR2 YNNKEL, per germline (reference sequence). The CDR3 length is 17 residues. CDR3 sequence: CASSQDLGQITYNEQFF. The CDR3 nucleotides are TGTGCCAGCAGCCAAGACCTGGGACAAATTACCTACAATGAGCAGTTCTTC.

This clonotype was counted a few times. The rearrangement joins TRBV19 to TRBJ1-1; D is uncertain. The CDR3 is 15 amino acids. Between the trimmed V and J ends, which lost 5 bases and 0 bases, there was a span of 13 bases. The germline V gene has CDR1 LNHDA and CDR2 SQIVND (reference sequence). In nucleotides, the CDR3 is TGTGCCAGTAGTTCGCGGCTGGAAATGAACACTGAAGCTTTCTTT. Amino acid sequence: CASSSRLEMNTEAFF. Together with reference TRBV19 and TRBJ1-1, the CDR3 gives the full variable domain: DGGITQSPKYLFRKEGQNVTLSCEQNLNHDAMYWYRQDPGQGLRLIYYSQIVNDFQKGDIAEGYSVSREKKESFPLTVTSAQKNPTAFYLCASSSRLEMNTEAFFGQGTRLTVV.

This clonotype was counted between two and nine times. The chain combines TRBV6-2 or TRBV6-3 with TRBJ1-5; D ambiguous. The CDR3 is 16 residues long. Germline V gene lookup returns CDR1 MNHEY and CDR2 SVGEGT. V lost 2 bases, J lost 4 bases, and 15 bases lay in between. The CDR3: CASSYGEGTQNQPQHF. Written as DNA, the CDR3 is TGTGCCAGCAGTTACGGAGAGGGCACGCAGAATCAGCCCCAGCATTTT.

This clonotype has a single count. The chain combines TRBV4-2 with TRBJ2-1; the D is unclear. The CDR3 loop spans 14 amino acids. The germline V gene encodes CDR1 LGHNA and CDR2 YNFKEQ. V dropped 1 base and J dropped 7 bases, with 11 bases sitting between them. The CDR3 sequence: CASSQVSYPNEQFF. CDR3 nucleotides: TGTGCCAGCAGCCAAGTTAGTTATCCGAATGAGCAGTTCTTC.

This clonotype was counted between two and nine times. The J gene is TRBJ2-7, the V gene TRBV12-3 or TRBV12-4, with TRBD1 matching 9 bases. J lost 0 bases, V lost 6 bases, and 9 bases had no gene match. The CDR3 runs 16 residues. The CDR3 protein is CASRGTGKTSSYEQYF. The CDR3, as DNA: TGTGCCAGCAGGGGGACAGGGAAAACTTCCTCCTACGAGCAGTACTTC.

V gene TRBV6-1 combines with J gene TRBJ2-4; D is tentatively TRBD1 or TRBD2 (5 bases each). Deletions cut 7 bases from V and 2 bases from J, with 15 bases between. Germline V lookup: CDR1 MNHNS, CDR2 SASEGT. This CDR3 is 15 amino acids long. The chain's CDR3 is CASKSYPGPKNIQYF. DNA for the CDR3: TGTGCCAGCAAATCCTATCCGGGACCCAAAAACATTCAGTACTTC.

J is TRBJ1-2 and V is TRBV10-3; D ambiguous. This CDR3 contains 15 residues. CDR1 ENHRY and CDR2 SYGVKD come from the germline V gene. V shed 4 bases and J shed 5 bases, with 17 bases lying between them. In DNA form, the CDR3 reads TGTGCCATCAGTGCGGCCATTACAGAGCGTTATGGCTACACCTTC. Translating gives CAISAAITERYGYTF.

This clonotype was detected many times. This chain joins TRBV7-9 and TRBJ1-4; D is uncertain. Trimming left V 5 bases short and J 7 bases short, with 17 bases between. This CDR3 comprises 15 residues. Germline-derived CDR1 and CDR2 are SEHNR and FQNEAQ (reference sequence). In nucleotides, the CDR3 is TGTGCCAGCAGCCCGGACCTGACGGGAGCTGAAAAACTGTTTTTT. Encoded protein: CASSPDLTGAEKLFF. The full variable domain, with the rest looked up from reference TRBV7-9 and TRBJ1-4, is DTGVSQNPRHKITKRGQNVTFRCDPISEHNRLYWYRQTLGQGPEFLTYFQNEAQLEKSRLLSDRFSAERPKGSFSTLEIQRTEQGDSAMYLCASSPDLTGAEKLFFGSGTQLSVL.

This clonotype appeared a few times. V and J are TRBV7-3 and TRBJ2-1; 11 nucleotides agree with TRBD2. The CDR3 contains 16 residues. Germline CDR1 is SGHTA and CDR2 is FQGTGA. The trim removed 5 bases at V and 3 bases at J, leaving 6 bases unmatched. CDR3 in amino acids: CASSPTSGGNYNEQFF. CDR3 DNA: TGTGCCAGCAGCCCTACTAGCGGGGGAAACTACAATGAGCAGTTCTTC.

This clonotype was found a few times. V is TRBV7-2 and J is TRBJ2-3, with D possibly TRBD2 on 5 matching bases. CDR3 length: 13 residues. The V end lost 5 bases, the J end lost 6 bases, and 12 bases lay between the germline ends. The germline gives CDR1 SGHTA, CDR2 FQGNSA. The CDR3 DNA follows: TGTGCCAGCAGCCCGAGTAGGGAGGATACGCAGTATTTT. Translating it yields CASSPSREDTQYF.

This clonotype occurred many times. This rearrangement joins TRBV7-8 to TRBJ2-5; TRBD1 aligns across 12 bases. This CDR3 is 14 amino acids long. The germline CDR1 and CDR2 sequences are SGHVS and FQNEAQ. Unmatched junction bases numbered 5, after V lost 7 bases and J lost 5 bases. The CDR3 coding sequence is TGTGCCAGCAACCGGGACAGGGGGCGGGAGACCCAGTACTTC. Protein sequence: CASNRDRGRETQYF.

V gene TRBV29-1 combines with J gene TRBJ1-2; possible D gene TRBD1, 6 bases. V lost 8 bases, J lost 6 bases, and 19 bases lay in between. Germline loops: CDR1 SQVTM, CDR2 ANQGSEA. The length of the CDR3 is 13 residues. CDR3 sequence reads: CSYRVGGLDGYTF. CDR3 coding DNA: TGCAGCTATCGGGTGGGGGGGCTCGATGGCTACACCTTC.

The chain has TRBV7-6 and TRBJ2-7, with D hard to call. Trimming removed 5 bases from V and 9 bases from J, with 14 bases in between. Per the germline V gene, CDR1 is SGHVS and CDR2 is FNYEAQ. CDR3 length equals 12 residues. The CDR3 loop is CASSLDRSGQYF. As DNA, the CDR3 is TGTGCCAGCAGCCTAGATCGGTCCGGGCAGTACTTC.

V gene TRBV6-2 or TRBV6-3 combines with J gene TRBJ2-7, with D tentatively TRBD1 (6 bases). Germline CDR1 is MNHEY and CDR2 is SVGEGT. Trimming cost V 6 bases and J 5 bases, with 14 bases left between them. CDR3 length: 13 amino acids. The CDR3 reads CASRLSQGHEQYF. DNA of the CDR3: TGTGCCAGCAGGCTTTCACAGGGACACGAGCAGTACTTC.

V is TRBV28 and J is TRBJ2-4, with D perhaps matching TRBD2 (5 bases). V was cut by 5 bases and J by 7 bases, with 15 bases left in between. Germline V gives CDR1 MDHEN, CDR2 SYDVKM. The CDR3 contains 14 residues. CDR3 DNA: TGTGCCAGCAGTCCACCACAGCCGGGGAACATTCAGTACTTC. Residues: CASSPPQPGNIQYF.

The table lists this clonotype with a few counts. The V gene is TRBV18, the J gene TRBJ2-1; 7 bases map to TRBD1. Germline assignment: CDR1 KGHSH and CDR2 LQKENI. This CDR3 comprises 15 residues. V dropped 6 bases and J dropped 9; count of bases not matched to a gene: 14. The CDR3 sequence is CASSLRQGVDGEQFF. The CDR3 region has the DNA TGTGCCAGCTCTCTAAGGCAGGGGGTTGACGGTGAGCAGTTCTTC.

The chain couples TRBV2 to TRBJ1-4; 7 bases fit TRBD1. Germline values: CDR1 SNHLY, CDR2 FYNNEI. After removal of 5 bases from V and 8 bases from J, the junction contained 8 bases not matched to a gene. The CDR3 spans 14 residues. CDR3 in amino acids: CASSFDRVREKLFF. DNA of the CDR3: TGTGCCAGCAGTTTTGACAGGGTGCGGGAAAAACTGTTTTTT.

This clonotype was recorded a few times. The CDR3, as DNA: TGTGCCAGCAGCTTCGAGCACACTGAAGCTTTCTTT. Protein product: CASSFEHTEAFF. The chain carries TRBV7-9 and TRBJ1-1; D unclear. CDR3 length: 12 amino acids. V lost 3 bases, J lost 3 bases, and 5 bases lay in between. Germline CDR1 reads SEHNR; CDR2 reads FQNEAQ (reference sequence).

This clonotype showed up many times. This chain connects TRBV7-2 to TRBJ2-7, with D unresolved. The germline V and J ends were trimmed by 5 bases and 2 bases, with 7 bases remaining between them. CDR3 length: 12 amino acids. Germline CDR1 is SGHTA and CDR2 is FQGNSA. CDR3 sequence: CASSDRPYEQYF. DNA of the CDR3: TGTGCCAGCAGCGACCGACCCTACGAGCAGTACTTC.

This clonotype was recorded a few times. The chain couples TRBV12-3 or TRBV12-4 to TRBJ2-5; 9 bases fit TRBD2. V lost 1 base to trimming and J lost 0 bases; unmatched junction nucleotides: 3. The CDR3 is 16 residues long. The CDR3 spells CASSLGREGDQETQYF. In DNA form, the CDR3 reads TGTGCCAGCAGTTTAGGGCGGGAGGGGGACCAAGAGACCCAGTACTTC.